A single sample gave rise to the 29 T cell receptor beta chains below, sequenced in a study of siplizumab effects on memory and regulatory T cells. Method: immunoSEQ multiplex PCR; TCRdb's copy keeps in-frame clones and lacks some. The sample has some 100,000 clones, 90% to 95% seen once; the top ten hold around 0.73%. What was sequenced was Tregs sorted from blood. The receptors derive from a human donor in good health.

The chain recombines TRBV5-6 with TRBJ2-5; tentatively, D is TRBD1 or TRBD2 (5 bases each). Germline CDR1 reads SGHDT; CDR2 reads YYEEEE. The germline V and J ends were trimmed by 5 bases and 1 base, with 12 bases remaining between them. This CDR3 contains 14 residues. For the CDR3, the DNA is TGTGCCAGCAGTAGCCGGGGCAGCCAAGAGACCCAGTACTTC. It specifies CASSSRGSQETQYF.

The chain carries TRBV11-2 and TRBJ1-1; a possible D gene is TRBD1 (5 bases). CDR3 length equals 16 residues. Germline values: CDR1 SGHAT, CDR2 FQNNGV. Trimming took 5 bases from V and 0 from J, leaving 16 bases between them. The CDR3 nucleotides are TGTGCCAGCAGCACCCGACAGAAGACCATGAACACTGAAGCTTTCTTT. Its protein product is CASSTRQKTMNTEAFF.

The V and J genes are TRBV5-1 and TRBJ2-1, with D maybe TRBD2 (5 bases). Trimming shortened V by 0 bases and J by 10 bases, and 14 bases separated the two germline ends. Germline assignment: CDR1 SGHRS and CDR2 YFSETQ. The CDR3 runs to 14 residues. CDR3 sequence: CASSLGGLEYEQFF. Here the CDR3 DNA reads TGCGCCAGCAGCTTGGGAGGACTTGAATACGAGCAGTTCTTC.

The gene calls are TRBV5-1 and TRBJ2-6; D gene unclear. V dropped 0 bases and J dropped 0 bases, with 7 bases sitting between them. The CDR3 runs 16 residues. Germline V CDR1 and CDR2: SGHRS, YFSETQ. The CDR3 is CASSLVGPSGANVLTF. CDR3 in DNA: TGCGCCAGCAGCTTGGTAGGGCCCTCTGGGGCCAACGTCCTGACTTTC.

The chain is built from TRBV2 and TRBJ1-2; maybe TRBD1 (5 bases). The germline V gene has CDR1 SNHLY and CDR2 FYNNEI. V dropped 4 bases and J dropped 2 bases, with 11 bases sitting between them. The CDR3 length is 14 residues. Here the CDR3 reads CASSGGSGNYGYTF. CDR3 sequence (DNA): TGTGCCAGCAGTGGGGGATCAGGGAACTATGGCTACACCTTC.

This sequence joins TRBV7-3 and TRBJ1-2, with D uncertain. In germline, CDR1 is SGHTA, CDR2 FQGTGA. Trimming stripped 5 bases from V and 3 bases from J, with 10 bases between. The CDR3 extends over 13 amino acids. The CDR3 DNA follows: TGTGCCAGCAGCCCGTCCCGGGACTATGGCTACACCTTC. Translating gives CASSPSRDYGYTF.

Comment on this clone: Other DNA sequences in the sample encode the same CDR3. The CDR3 is CASSLQGDYGYTF. The CDR3 DNA follows: TGCGCCAGCAGCTTACAGGGGGACTATGGCTACACCTTC. The chain employs TRBV5-1 and TRBJ1-2; 8 positions agree with TRBD1. The CDR3 spans 13 residues. The V gene end was trimmed by 2 bases and the J gene end by 3 bases; junction bases not matched to a gene: 0. Germline CDR1 SGHRS, CDR2 YFSETQ.

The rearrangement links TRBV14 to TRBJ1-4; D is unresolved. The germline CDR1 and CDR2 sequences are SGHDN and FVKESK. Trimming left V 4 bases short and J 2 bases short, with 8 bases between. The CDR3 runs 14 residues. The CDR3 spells CASSRRGTNEKLFF. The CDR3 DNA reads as TGTGCCAGCAGCCGACGCGGGACTAATGAAAAACTGTTTTTT.

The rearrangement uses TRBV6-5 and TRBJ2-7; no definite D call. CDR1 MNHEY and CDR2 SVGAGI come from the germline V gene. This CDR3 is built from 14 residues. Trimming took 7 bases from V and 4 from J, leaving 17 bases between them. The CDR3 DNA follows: TGTGCCAGCACCACCTCAGGTCCACCTTACGAGCAGTACTTC. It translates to CASTTSGPPYEQYF.

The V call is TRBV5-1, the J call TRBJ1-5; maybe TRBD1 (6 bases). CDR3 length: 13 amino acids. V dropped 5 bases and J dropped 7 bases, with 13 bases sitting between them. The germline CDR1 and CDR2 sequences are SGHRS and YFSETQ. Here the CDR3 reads CASSQQGGQPQHF. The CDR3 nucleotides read TGCGCCAGCAGTCAACAGGGCGGCCAGCCCCAGCATTTT.

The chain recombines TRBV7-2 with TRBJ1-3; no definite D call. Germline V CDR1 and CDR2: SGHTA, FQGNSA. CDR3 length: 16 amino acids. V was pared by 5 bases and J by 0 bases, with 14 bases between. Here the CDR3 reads CASSLGPTASGNTIYF. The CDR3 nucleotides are TGTGCCAGCAGCCTCGGACCTACGGCCTCTGGAAACACCATATATTTT.

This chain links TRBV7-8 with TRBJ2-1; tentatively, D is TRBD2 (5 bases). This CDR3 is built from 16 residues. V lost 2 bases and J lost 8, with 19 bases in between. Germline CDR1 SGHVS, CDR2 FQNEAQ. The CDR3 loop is CASSLSLGHWRDEQFF. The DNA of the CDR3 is TGTGCCAGCAGCTTATCCCTAGGTCATTGGCGGGATGAGCAGTTCTTC.

This CDR3 is CASSESGLAGGPQETQYF. CDR3 nucleotide sequence: TGTGCCAGCAGTGAAAGCGGACTAGCGGGAGGCCCTCAAGAGACCCAGTACTTC. V and J are TRBV2 and TRBJ2-5, with 14 bases fitting TRBD2. V lost 2 bases, J lost 2 bases, and 7 bases stayed unmatched. Germline CDR1 is SNHLY and CDR2 is FYNNEI. The CDR3 runs 18 residues.

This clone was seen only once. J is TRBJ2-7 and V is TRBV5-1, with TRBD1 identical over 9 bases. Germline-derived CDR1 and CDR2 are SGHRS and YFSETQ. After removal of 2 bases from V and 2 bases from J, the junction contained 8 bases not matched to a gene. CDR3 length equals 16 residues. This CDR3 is CASSLSGTGSAYEQYF. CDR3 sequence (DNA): TGCGCCAGCAGCTTATCCGGGACAGGGAGCGCCTACGAGCAGTACTTC. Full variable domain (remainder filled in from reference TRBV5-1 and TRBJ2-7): KAGVTQTPRYLIKTRGQQVTLSCSPISGHRSVSWYQQTPGQGLQFLFEYFSETQRNKGNFPGRFSGRQFSNSRSEMNVSTLELGDSALYLCASSLSGTGSAYEQYFGPGTRLTVT.

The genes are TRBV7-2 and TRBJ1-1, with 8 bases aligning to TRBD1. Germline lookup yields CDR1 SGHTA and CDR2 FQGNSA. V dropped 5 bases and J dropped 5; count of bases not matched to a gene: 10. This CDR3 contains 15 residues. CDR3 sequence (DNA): TGTGCCAGCAGCCCCCGGACAGGGAGTTGGACTGAAGCTTTCTTT. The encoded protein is CASSPRTGSWTEAFF. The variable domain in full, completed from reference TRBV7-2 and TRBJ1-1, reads GAGVSQSPSNKVTEKGKDVELRCDPISGHTALYWYRQSLGQGLEFLIYFQGNSAPDKSGLPSDRFSAERTGGSVSTLTIQRTQQEDSAVYLCASSPRTGSWTEAFFGQGTRLTVV.

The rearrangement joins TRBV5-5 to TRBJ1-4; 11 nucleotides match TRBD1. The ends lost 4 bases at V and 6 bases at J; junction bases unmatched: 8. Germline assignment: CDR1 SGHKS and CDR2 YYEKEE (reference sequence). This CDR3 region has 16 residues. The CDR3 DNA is TGTGCCAGCAGCGCGGGGACAGGGGGTTTGTATGAAAAACTGTTTTTT. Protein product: CASSAGTGGLYEKLFF.

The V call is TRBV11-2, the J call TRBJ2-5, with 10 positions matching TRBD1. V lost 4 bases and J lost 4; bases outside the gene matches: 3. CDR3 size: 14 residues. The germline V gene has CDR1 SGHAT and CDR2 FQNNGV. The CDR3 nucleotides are TGTGCCAGCAGCTCGACAGGGGGCGGAGAGACCCAGTACTTC. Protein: CASSSTGGGETQYF. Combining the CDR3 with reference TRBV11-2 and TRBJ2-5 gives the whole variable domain EAGVAQSPRYKIIEKRQSVAFWCNPISGHATLYWYQQILGQGPKLLIQFQNNGVVDDSQLPKDRFSAERLKGVDSTLKIQPAKLEDSAVYLCASSSTGGGETQYFGPGTRLLVL.

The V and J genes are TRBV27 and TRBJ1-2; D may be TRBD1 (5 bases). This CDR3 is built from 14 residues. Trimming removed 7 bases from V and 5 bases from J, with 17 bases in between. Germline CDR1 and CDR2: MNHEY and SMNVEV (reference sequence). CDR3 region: CASTKRAGIYGYTF. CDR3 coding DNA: TGTGCCAGCACTAAACGTGCAGGGATATATGGCTACACCTTC.

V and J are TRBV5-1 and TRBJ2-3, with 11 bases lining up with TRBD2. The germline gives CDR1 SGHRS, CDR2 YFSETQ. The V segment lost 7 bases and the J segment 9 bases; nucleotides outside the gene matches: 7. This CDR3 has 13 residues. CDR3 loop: CASQSSGRLTQYF. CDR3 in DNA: TGCGCCAGCCAGTCTAGCGGGAGGTTGACGCAGTATTTT.

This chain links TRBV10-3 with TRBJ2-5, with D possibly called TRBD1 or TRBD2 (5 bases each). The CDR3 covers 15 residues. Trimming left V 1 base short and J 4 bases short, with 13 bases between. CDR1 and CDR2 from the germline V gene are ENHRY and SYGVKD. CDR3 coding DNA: TGTGCCATCAGTGAGTTTACTAGAACAGGAGAGACCCAGTACTTC. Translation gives CAISEFTRTGETQYF.

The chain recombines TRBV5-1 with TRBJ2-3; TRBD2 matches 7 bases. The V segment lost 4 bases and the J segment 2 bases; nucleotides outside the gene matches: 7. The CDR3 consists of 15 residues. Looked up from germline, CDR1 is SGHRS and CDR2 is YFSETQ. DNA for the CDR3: TGCGCCAGCAGCGCGCCTAGCGGAGCCACAGATACGCAGTATTTT. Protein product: CASSAPSGATDTQYF.

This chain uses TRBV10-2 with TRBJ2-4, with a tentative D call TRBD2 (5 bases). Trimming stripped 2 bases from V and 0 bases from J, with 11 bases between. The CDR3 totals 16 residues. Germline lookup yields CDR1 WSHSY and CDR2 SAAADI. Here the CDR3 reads CASSEVASSAKNIQYF. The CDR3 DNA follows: TGCGCCAGCAGTGAGGTGGCTAGCTCAGCCAAAAACATTCAGTACTTC.

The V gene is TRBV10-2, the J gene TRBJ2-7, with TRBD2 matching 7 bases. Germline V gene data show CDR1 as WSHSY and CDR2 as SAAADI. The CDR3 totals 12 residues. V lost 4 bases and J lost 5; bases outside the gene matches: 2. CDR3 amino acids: CASSGLADEQYF. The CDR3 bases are TGCGCCAGCAGTGGGCTAGCGGACGAGCAGTACTTC.

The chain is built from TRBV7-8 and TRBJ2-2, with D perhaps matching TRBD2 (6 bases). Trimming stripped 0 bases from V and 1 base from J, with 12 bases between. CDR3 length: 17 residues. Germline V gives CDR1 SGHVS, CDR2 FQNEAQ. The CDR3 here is CASSLAFGGMNTGELFF. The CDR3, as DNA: TGTGCCAGCAGCTTAGCATTCGGCGGGATGAACACCGGGGAGCTGTTTTTT.

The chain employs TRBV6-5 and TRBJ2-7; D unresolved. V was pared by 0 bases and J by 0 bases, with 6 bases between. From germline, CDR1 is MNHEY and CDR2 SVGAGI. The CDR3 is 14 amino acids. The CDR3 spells CASSYSTNSYEQYF. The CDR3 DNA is TGTGCCAGCAGTTACTCAACGAACTCCTACGAGCAGTACTTC.

The CDR3 protein is CAHRGYQSYGYTF. CDR3 DNA: TGTGCCCACAGGGGGTATCAGAGCTATGGCTACACCTTC. The chain has TRBV6-1 and TRBJ1-2; 8 positions match TRBD1. CDR1 and CDR2 from the germline V gene are MNHNS and SASEGT. The CDR3 covers 13 residues. V shed 11 bases and J 4 bases; nucleotides not matched to a gene: 9.

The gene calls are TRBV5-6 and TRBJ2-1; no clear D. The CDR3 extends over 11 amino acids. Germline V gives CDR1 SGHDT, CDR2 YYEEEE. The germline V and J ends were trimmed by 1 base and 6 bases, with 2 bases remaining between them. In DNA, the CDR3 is TGTGCCAGCAGCTTGACCAATGAGCAGTTCTTC. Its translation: CASSLTNEQFF.

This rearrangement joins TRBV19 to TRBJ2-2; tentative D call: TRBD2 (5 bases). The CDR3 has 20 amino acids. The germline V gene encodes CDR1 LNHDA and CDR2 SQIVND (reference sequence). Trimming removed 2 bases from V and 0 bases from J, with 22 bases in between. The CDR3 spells CASSIRWEGRDRANTGELFF. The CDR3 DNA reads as TGTGCCAGTAGTATAAGGTGGGAAGGCCGGGATCGTGCGAACACCGGGGAGCTGTTTTTT.

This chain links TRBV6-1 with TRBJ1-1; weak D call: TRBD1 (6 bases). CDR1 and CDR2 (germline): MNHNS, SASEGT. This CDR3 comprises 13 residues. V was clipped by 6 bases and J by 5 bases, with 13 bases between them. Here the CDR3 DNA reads TGTGCCAGCAGATCTCAGGGGAGGACTGAAGCTTTCTTT. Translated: CASRSQGRTEAFF.